The 23 T cell receptor beta chains below all came from one sample that was sequenced in a study of T cell responses to AZD1222 COVID-19 vaccine. Sequencing was performed with immunoSEQ multiplex PCR; in TCRdb, only in-frame clones are kept and a portion is missing. In the table there are approximately 79,000 clones, roughly 88% of which are singletons. The specimen comprised peripheral blood, sampled on day 0 of AZD1222 vaccination. Source of these receptors: an adult in good health.

The chain is built from TRBV18 and TRBJ2-1; 9 bases align to TRBD2. This CDR3 spans 13 amino acids. In germline, CDR1 is KGHSH, CDR2 LQKENI. Trimming removed 3 bases from V and 9 bases from J; junction bases left unmatched: 3. CDR3 in amino acids: CASSPGTSTEQFF. The CDR3 nucleotides read TGTGCCAGCTCACCCGGGACTAGCACTGAGCAGTTCTTC.

This clone was counted a few times. This chain links TRBV19 with TRBJ2-2; a weak D match, TRBD1 (5 bases). CDR3 size: 13 residues. Germline V gene data show CDR1 as LNHDA and CDR2 as SQIVND (reference sequence). The ends were cut back, 5 bases at V and 4 bases at J, with 8 bases in the middle. DNA of the CDR3: TGTGCCAGTAGTTCCAGGGTCACCGGGGAGCTGTTTTTT. Its translation is CASSSRVTGELFF. The full variable domain, its missing parts supplied by reference TRBV19 and TRBJ2-2, is DGGITQSPKYLFRKEGQNVTLSCEQNLNHDAMYWYRQDPGQGLRLIYYSQIVNDFQKGDIAEGYSVSREKKESFPLTVTSAQKNPTAFYLCASSSRVTGELFFGEGSRLTVL.

The V and J genes are TRBV7-9 and TRBJ2-1; weak D call: TRBD2 (6 bases). Per germline, CDR1 SEHNR and CDR2 FQNEAQ (reference sequence). Trimming removed 4 bases from V and 7 bases from J, with 17 bases in between. The CDR3 has 15 amino acids. CDR3 DNA sequence: TGTGCCAGCAGCTCCCCGTCTTCGGGGAGGAATGAGCAGTTCTTC. This gives the protein CASSSPSSGRNEQFF.

The chain employs TRBV28 and TRBJ2-7; a weak D match, TRBD2 (6 bases). The germline V gene encodes CDR1 MDHEN and CDR2 SYDVKM. Deletions cut 1 base from V and 0 bases from J, with 10 bases between. This CDR3 has 15 amino acids. The DNA of the CDR3 is TGTGCCAGCAGTTTATTCGTCGGGAGCTCCTACGAGCAGTACTTC. Translated: CASSLFVGSSYEQYF.

The gene calls are TRBV30 and TRBJ2-1; D might be TRBD2 (5 bases). Trimming pared 1 base from V and 0 bases from J, leaving 10 bases between. Germline loops: CDR1 GTSNPN, CDR2 SVGIG (reference sequence). This CDR3 region has 15 residues. CDR3 region: CAWSAGLSSYNEQFF. Here the CDR3 DNA reads TGTGCCTGGAGTGCCGGACTGAGCTCCTACAATGAGCAGTTCTTC.

This chain joins TRBV3-1 (or the pseudogene TRBV3-2) and TRBJ1-2; no definite D call. The CDR3 extends over 12 amino acids. The germline V gene has CDR1 LGHDT and CDR2 YNNKEL (reference sequence). Deletions cut 5 bases from V and 6 bases from J, with 10 bases between. CDR3 residues: CASSIRAHGYTF. The CDR3, as DNA: TGTGCCAGCAGCATCCGAGCGCATGGCTACACCTTC.

The rearrangement joins TRBV9 to TRBJ1-3, with unresolved D. Trimming left V 0 bases short and J 3 bases short, with 7 bases between. This CDR3 has 14 residues. Germline V gene lookup returns CDR1 SGDLS and CDR2 YYNGEE. CDR3 sequence (DNA): TGTGCCAGCAGCGTAGCAGCGATTGGAAACACCATATATTTT. Its protein product is CASSVAAIGNTIYF.

This chain uses TRBV10-3 with TRBJ1-4; D is ambiguous. The germline V gene has CDR1 ENHRY and CDR2 SYGVKD. The CDR3 runs to 17 residues. Trimming pared 0 bases from V and 7 bases from J, leaving 18 bases between. CDR3 amino acids: CAISESKGVGFGEKLFF. DNA of the CDR3: TGTGCCATCAGTGAGTCGAAGGGAGTGGGCTTTGGTGAAAAACTGTTTTTT.

The V call is TRBV24-1, the J call TRBJ2-3, with no clear D. V was pared by 6 bases and J by 1 base, with 10 bases between. The CDR3 length is 14 residues. Germline CDR1 KGHDR, CDR2 SFDVKD. In DNA form, the CDR3 reads TGTGCCACCAGTTTAGCCGGCCGCACAGATACGCAGTATTTT. This codes for CATSLAGRTDTQYF.

The gene calls are TRBV5-3 and TRBJ2-7; D remains unclear. TRBV5-3 is marked as an open reading frame, function uncertain. Deletions cut 10 bases from V and 4 bases from J, with 12 bases between. The CDR3 consists of 11 residues. The CDR3 bases are TGTGCCGTAGAGGAGTGGTACGAGCAGTACTTC. Amino acid sequence: CAVEEWYEQYF.

The genes are TRBV10-3 and TRBJ2-7; maybe TRBD2 (5 bases). With 9 bases removed from V and 7 bases from J, the gap between germline ends came to 19 bases. This CDR3 spans 13 amino acids. Per the germline V gene, CDR1 is ENHRY and CDR2 is SYGVKD. CDR3 sequence (DNA): TGTGCCATAGCTCAAGGGAGTCCTAGTGAGCAGTACTTC. Encoded protein: CAIAQGSPSEQYF.

The chain is built from TRBV6-5 and TRBJ2-2; maybe TRBD2 (5 bases). V was trimmed by 10 bases and J by 10 bases, leaving 19 bases between them. The CDR3 length is 13 residues. Germline CDR1 and CDR2: MNHEY and SVGAGI. CDR3 protein: CATKYRENEELFF. The CDR3 DNA is TGTGCCACCAAATATAGGGAGAACGAGGAGCTGTTTTTT.

The gene calls are TRBV11-2 and TRBJ1-1; D possibly corresponds to TRBD1 (6 bases). The length of the CDR3 is 16 residues. Per germline, CDR1 SGHAT and CDR2 FQNNGV. V was shortened by 0 bases and J by 4 bases, with 15 bases between the two germline ends. CDR3 sequence reads: CASSLDQGGVGTEAFF. CDR3 nucleotide sequence: TGTGCCAGCAGCTTAGATCAAGGGGGGGTGGGCACTGAAGCTTTCTTT.

This chain connects TRBV11-3 to TRBJ1-1; unclear D gene. This CDR3 has 13 residues. The germline CDR1 and CDR2 sequences are SGHNT and YENEEA. The V end lost 5 bases, the J end lost 0 bases, and 7 bases lay between the germline ends. Here the CDR3 reads CASSASMNTEAFF. Written as DNA, the CDR3 is TGTGCCAGCAGCGCATCCATGAACACTGAAGCTTTCTTT. The full variable domain, its missing parts supplied by reference TRBV11-3 and TRBJ1-1, is EAGVVQSPRYKIIEKKQPVAFWCNPISGHNTLYWYLQNLGQGPELLIRYENEEAVDDSQLPKDRFSAERLKGVDSTLKIQPAELGDSAVYLCASSASMNTEAFFGQGTRLTVV.

V usage is TRBV6-6 and J usage is TRBJ1-6, with D unclear. The CDR3 covers 12 residues. The V end lost 0 bases, the J end lost 8 bases, and 2 bases lay between the germline ends. Germline V lookup: CDR1 MNHNY, CDR2 SVGAGI (reference sequence). This chain's CDR3 is CASSYSDSPLHF. The CDR3 DNA reads as TGTGCCAGCAGTTACTCTGATTCACCCCTCCACTTT.

This clone appeared once. The chain employs TRBV27 and TRBJ1-5, with a possible D match to TRBD1 (5 bases). This CDR3 region has 15 residues. V was trimmed by 2 bases and J by 2 bases, leaving 10 bases between them. Per the germline V gene, CDR1 is MNHEY and CDR2 is SMNVEV (reference sequence). For the CDR3, the DNA is TGTGCCAGCAGTTTAGGAGGGGTCGGCAATCAGCCCCAGCATTTT. Translation gives CASSLGGVGNQPQHF.

V is TRBV5-6 and J is TRBJ1-1; D is ambiguous. Germline CDR1 and CDR2: SGHDT and YYEEEE. V shed 2 bases and J shed 3 bases, with 8 bases lying between them. The CDR3 extends over 13 amino acids. The CDR3 here is CASSFQPYTEAFF. The CDR3 DNA sequence: TGTGCCAGCAGCTTTCAGCCTTACACTGAAGCTTTCTTT.

This clone was picked up a small number of times. V and J are TRBV18 and TRBJ2-7, with TRBD2 matching 8 bases. V gave up 3 bases and J gave up 4 bases; unmatched junction bases: 11. Germline V CDR1 and CDR2: KGHSH, LQKENI. This CDR3 has 16 amino acids. The CDR3 is CASSPQAGLGVYEQYF. The DNA of the CDR3 is TGTGCCAGCTCACCCCAGGCGGGACTAGGGGTGTACGAGCAGTACTTC.

The rearrangement links TRBV4-1 to TRBJ1-4; 8 positions agree with TRBD1. The CDR3 has 15 residues. V lost 6 bases to trimming and J lost 7 bases; unmatched junction nucleotides: 10. The germline V gene encodes CDR1 MGHRA and CDR2 YSYEKL. The CDR3 is CASRVPDRESEKLFF. The CDR3 DNA sequence: TGCGCCAGCAGGGTACCGGACAGGGAAAGTGAAAAACTGTTTTTT.

J is TRBJ1-1 and V is TRBV5-1; D is possibly TRBD1 (6 bases). CDR1 is SGHRS, CDR2 YFSETQ, per germline. The length of the CDR3 is 14 residues. V lost 7 bases, J lost 4 bases, and 17 bases lay in between. The CDR3 nucleotides are TGCGCCAGCCTATTGACGGGAGGGGGCACTGAAGCTTTCTTT. This codes for CASLLTGGGTEAFF.

This chain uses TRBV5-4 with TRBJ1-2; 9 bases match TRBD1. CDR1 and CDR2 from the germline V gene are SGHNT and YYREEE (reference sequence). Germline trimming cut 3 bases from V and 4 bases from J; bases unmatched to any gene: 7. The CDR3 sequence is 15 residues long. The CDR3 bases are TGTGCCAGCAGCTGGGGACAGGGAGGGATCTATGGCTACACCTTC. It yields the protein CASSWGQGGIYGYTF. Looking up the rest from reference TRBV5-4 and TRBJ1-2 gives the full variable domain: ETGVTQSPTHLIKTRGQQVTLRCSSQSGHNTVSWYQQALGQGPQFIFQYYREEENGRGNFPPRFSGLQFPNYSSELNVNALELDDSALYLCASSWGQGGIYGYTFGSGTRLTVV.

This sequence joins TRBV19 and TRBJ1-5, with D unresolved. The CDR3 has 14 residues. V lost 7 bases to trimming and J lost 0 bases, with 10 bases between them. Germline V lookup: CDR1 LNHDA, CDR2 SQIVND (reference sequence). The CDR3 reads CASMGHYSNQPQHF. In nucleotides, the CDR3 is TGTGCCAGTATGGGTCATTATAGCAATCAGCCCCAGCATTTT.

The chain links TRBV9 to TRBJ1-2; D might be TRBD1 (5 bases). V was cut by 2 bases and J by 2 bases, with 10 bases left in between. The germline V gene encodes CDR1 SGDLS and CDR2 YYNGEE. The CDR3 runs 14 residues. This chain's CDR3 is CASSVGTSNYGYTF. CDR3 DNA: TGTGCCAGCAGCGTGGGGACTTCCAACTATGGCTACACCTTC.